These 2 T cell receptor beta chains originate from one sample sequenced in a study of blood T cells in healthy people across ages. Together with a sample-barcoded 5' primer, a J-beta primer mix was included in a second PCR lasting about 7 to 12 cycles. TCRdb called the 5' RACE reads again in MiXCR, with one record for every CDR3 protein. The sample includes 1.5 million to 1.8 million distinct CDR3 sequences, approximately 43% of them seen just once. The specimen was blood. The source is a woman younger than 35 in good health.

There are a few counts of this clonotype. V gene TRBV7-2 combines with J gene TRBJ2-7, with a weak D call TRBD1 (6 bases). Trimming left V 5 bases short and J 1 base short, with 15 bases between. Germline CDR1 SGHTA, CDR2 FQGNSA. This CDR3 has 15 residues. This chain's CDR3 is CASSTTGPNSYEQYF. CDR3 coding DNA: TGTGCCAGCAGCACGACAGGACCGAATTCCTACGAGCAGTACTTC. Together with reference TRBV7-2 and TRBJ2-7, the CDR3 gives the full variable domain: GAGVSQSPSNKVTEKGKDVELRCDPISGHTALYWYRQSLGQGLEFLIYFQGNSAPDKSGLPSDRFSAERTGGSVSTLTIQRTQQEDSAVYLCASSTTGPNSYEQYFGPGTRLTVT.

The rearrangement links TRBV5-1 to TRBJ2-3; 12 bases fit TRBD1. J lost 4 bases, V lost 0 bases, and 3 bases had no gene match. This CDR3 has 16 residues. The germline V gene has CDR1 SGHRS and CDR2 YFSETQ. CDR3 protein: CASSLAGTGGSDTQYF. CDR3 bases: TGCGCCAGCAGCTTGGCGGGGACAGGGGGCTCAGATACGCAGTATTTT.